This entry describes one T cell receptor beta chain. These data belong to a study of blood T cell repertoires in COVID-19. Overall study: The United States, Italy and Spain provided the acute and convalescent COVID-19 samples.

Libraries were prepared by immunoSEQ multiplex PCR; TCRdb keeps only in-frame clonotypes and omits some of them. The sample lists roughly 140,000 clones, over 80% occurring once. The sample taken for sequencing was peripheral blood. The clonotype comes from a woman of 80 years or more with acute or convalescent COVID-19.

Written as DNA, the CDR3 is TGTGCCACCAGCAGAGATGGCGGGGTGGGTGAGCAGTTCTTC. Amino acid sequence: CATSRDGGVGEQFF. The chain couples TRBV15 to TRBJ2-1, with D possibly being TRBD2 (6 bases). Trimming stripped 0 bases from V and 9 bases from J, with 12 bases between. Germline CDR1 is LNHNV and CDR2 is YYDKDF (reference sequence). The CDR3 extends over 14 amino acids. The whole variable domain, remainder taken from reference TRBV15 and TRBJ2-1, is DAMVIQNPRYQVTQFGKPVTLSCSQTLNHNVMYWYQQKSSQAPKLLFHYYDKDFNNEADTPDNFQSRRPNTSFCFLDIRSPGLGDTAMYLCATSRDGGVGEQFFGPGTRLTVL.